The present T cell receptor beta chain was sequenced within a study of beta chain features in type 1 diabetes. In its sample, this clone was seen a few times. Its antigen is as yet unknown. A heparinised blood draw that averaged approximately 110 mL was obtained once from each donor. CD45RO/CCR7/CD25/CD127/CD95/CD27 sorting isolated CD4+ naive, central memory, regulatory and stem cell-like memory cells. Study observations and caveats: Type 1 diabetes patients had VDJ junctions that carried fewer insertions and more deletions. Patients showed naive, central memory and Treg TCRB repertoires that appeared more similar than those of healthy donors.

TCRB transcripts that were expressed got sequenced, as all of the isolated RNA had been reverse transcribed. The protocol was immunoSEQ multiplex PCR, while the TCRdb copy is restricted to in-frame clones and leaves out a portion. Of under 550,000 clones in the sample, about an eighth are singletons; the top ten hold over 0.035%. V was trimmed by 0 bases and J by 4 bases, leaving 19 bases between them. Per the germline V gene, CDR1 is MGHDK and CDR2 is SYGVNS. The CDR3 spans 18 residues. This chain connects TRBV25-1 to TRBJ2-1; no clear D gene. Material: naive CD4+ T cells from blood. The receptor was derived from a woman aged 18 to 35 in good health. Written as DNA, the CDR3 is TGTGCCAGCAGTGAATATTACCCTCGGACGGATCCTTACAATGAGCAGTTCTTC. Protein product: CASSEYYPRTDPYNEQFF. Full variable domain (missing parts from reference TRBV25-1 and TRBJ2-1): EADIYQTPRYLVIGTGKKITLECSQTMGHDKMYWYQQDPGMELHLIHYSYGVNSTEKGDLSSESTVSRIRTEHFPLTLESARPSHTSQYLCASSEYYPRTDPYNEQFFGPGTRLTVL.